This TCR beta chain comes out of a study of neurological immune-mediated disorders. Study findings and constraints: Private repertoires in all groups were suggested by the absence of shared CDR3 amino acid sequences among expanded clones across subjects.

Where libraries were unsorted, they were derived from 2 million PBMCs stored at -80 degrees C. 5'RACE employing 10-nucleotide random UMIs yielded the cDNA. Over 180 million TCR-beta sequences from 15-18 subjects were obtained in each sequencing run. TCRdb analysed the 5' RACE reads with MiXCR anew, one entry per CDR3 protein. In the table there are around 25,000 distinct CDR3 sequences, 13% of which are singletons. There are many counts of this clonotype. Its antigen is still unknown. This CDR3 has 16 residues. The germline gives CDR1 SGHVS, CDR2 FQNEAQ. Trimming at V came to 6 bases and at J to 4 bases, leaving 10 bases not matched to a gene.

The chain employs TRBV7-8 and TRBJ1-5; 9 bases map to TRBD1. This TCR was recovered from a woman between 55 and 75 years old with HTLV-1-associated myelopathy (HAM/TSP). Sequencing used PBMCs. CDR3 DNA sequence: TGTGCCAGCAGTCCGGACAGGGGCAGGACTAATCAGCCCCAGCATTTT. Amino acid sequence: CASSPDRGRTNQPQHF.